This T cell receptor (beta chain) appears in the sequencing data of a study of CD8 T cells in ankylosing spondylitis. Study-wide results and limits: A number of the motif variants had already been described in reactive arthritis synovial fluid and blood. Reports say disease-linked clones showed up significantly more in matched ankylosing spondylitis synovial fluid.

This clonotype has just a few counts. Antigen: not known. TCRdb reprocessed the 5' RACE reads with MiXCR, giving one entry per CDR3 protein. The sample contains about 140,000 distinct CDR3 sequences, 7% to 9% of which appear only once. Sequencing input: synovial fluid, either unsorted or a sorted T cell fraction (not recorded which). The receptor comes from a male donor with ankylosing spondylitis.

This CDR3 reads CSASWGYEQYF. CDR3 bases: TGCAGTGCTAGTTGGGGGTACGAGCAGTACTTC. This chain uses TRBV20-1 with TRBJ2-7; D assignment may be TRBD1 or TRBD2 (5 bases each). V lost 3 bases, J lost 4 bases, and 7 bases lay in between. Per germline, CDR1 DFQATT and CDR2 SNEGSKA (reference sequence). This CDR3 spans 11 amino acids.